This T cell receptor (beta chain) is from a study of T cell responses to AZD1222 COVID-19 vaccine (TCRdb year 2021). About the study as a whole: Because spike-specific TCR depth and breadth did not differ between the two schedules, AZD1222 recipients who got a second dose at roughly 4 weeks were pooled with those who got a second dose at roughly 12 weeks. Trial participants were enrolled into age subgroups of 18-55, 56-69 and 70-plus years, which contained about 150, 27 and 61 TCR-sequenced participants, respectively. A total of 233 trial participants underwent TCR sequencing, of whom nearly 210 had received two doses of AZD1222 and around 25 had received two doses of the MenACWY control vaccine.

What the study reported, not specific to this receptor: Nearly half of unique spike-specific TCRs reportedly recognized epitopes outside regions mutated in the B.1.351 and B.1.1.7 variants. CD4 TCRs associated with the vaccine covered the entire spike protein, and the dominant responses were in regions 160-218 and 743-854. In the small 56-69-year group, the increase in depth fell short of significance, most likely because of low power. Conclusions about previously exposed vaccinees are limited, since just five or six AZD1222 recipients were seropositive for SARS-CoV-2 at baseline. Because no day 14 peak-response samples were available, repertoires were characterized only after the peak T cell response. After two AZD1222 doses, spike-specific TCR breadth and depth were significantly higher than at day 0 and than in MenACWY recipients. Participants were mostly white British, with more females than males. The authors suggested clonal diversity may have been underestimated.

Of note for this clone: Its antigen remains undetermined. No much larger clone is present one base from it, and per-base qualities are unavailable.

Trimming takes 6 bases off V and 5 bases off J; junction bases not matched to a gene: 3. The CDR3 spans 15 residues, from the cysteine through the phenylalanine. The kept DNA is CDR3 alone, 45 bases in frame from the first base. CDR1 is given as LNHDA and CDR2 as SQIVND, both from the germline V gene (reference sequence). Read against the paper, the sample's time point label means: baseline before first vaccination. The vaccinee samples were drawn from two UK trials, COV001 and COV002, one of which was a single-blind randomized controlled phase 2/3 trial testing AZD1222 (ChAdOx1 nCoV-19) in healthy adults. For TCRbeta chain sequencing, PBMC samples from trial participants were taken at day 0 and at day 28 after the second dose. The CDR3 regions of human TCRbeta chains were analyzed by immunosequencing. The original methods were these. Repertoire TCRs were checked for matches against a reference library of SARS-CoV-2-specific TCRs that had been generated using the MIRA antigen-specificity platform. Breadth was defined as the fraction of unique TCRs that were SARS-CoV-2-associated. Depth was defined as the fraction of total T cells that were SARS-CoV-2-associated. Using the MIRA data, each spike-specific TCR was mapped to the spike region that the TCR reacts to and placed in a CD4 or CD8 class. Log10-transformed breadth and depth values were compared by one-way ANOVA with Sidak's multiple comparisons tests. TCRdb limited this immuneACCESS table to in-frame rearrangements with V and J called. A share of clones is missing; checked studies link under half to unresolved V genes, and the rest is unexplained. V, J and clone size derive from that table, while D and trimming were established from the DNA sequence. Across this sample there are over 110,000 clones, with about 92% seen only once. The ten largest account for approximately 5% of the sample.

The input for sequencing was peripheral blood, taken on day 0 of AZD1222 vaccination. The TCR comes from an adult in good health. The chain couples TRBV19 to TRBJ1-6, with 11 bases aligning to TRBD1. The sequence in DNA is TGTGCCAGTAGAGGGGACAGGGGGGATAATTCACCCCTCCACTTT. Its protein product is CASRGDRGDNSPLHF.